This is a list of T cell receptor beta chains from one sample in a study of cytomegalovirus exposure and HLA in healthy donors. Here immunoSEQ multiplex PCR was the method, and the copy in TCRdb shows in-frame clones only, minus some. The sample holds some 170,000 clones, approximately 79% seen once. Sequencing was done on a sample of PBMCs. The receptors were sampled from a man aged 35-49 years in good health and CMV-seropositive. Both conserved end residues are part of each CDR3. Each record gives: J gene, clone size, D gene, V gene, CDR3 protein, CDR3 DNA. D genes are given only for firm matches. The listing skips clone size in some rows; elsewhere it reads once, few, many or a size class.

TRBJ2-5	NA	NA	TRBV6-1	CASSPQGRAWETQYF	TGTGCCAGCAGTCCTCAGGGAAGGGCTTGGGAGACCCAGTACTTC
TRBJ2-3	NA	NA	TRBV21-1	CASNTSGRADTQYF	TGTGCCAGCAATACTAGCGGGAGAGCAGATACGCAGTATTTT
TRBJ2-5	NA	TRBD2	TRBV6-5	CASSYVLAGTETQYF	TGTGCCAGCAGTTACGTACTAGCGGGAACAGAGACCCAGTACTTC
TRBJ2-7	once	TRBD1	TRBV19	CASSKPGQRIYEQYF	TGTGCCAGTAGCAAACCGGGACAGAGGATCTACGAGCAGTACTTC
TRBJ1-4	few	NA	TRBV30	CACQQGPGEKLFF	TGTGCCTGCCAACAGGGCCCTGGTGAAAAACTGTTTTTT
TRBJ1-6	NA	NA	TRBV6-6	CASTLNRARNNSPLHF	TGTGCCAGCACCTTAAACAGGGCGAGGAATAATTCACCCCTCCACTTT
TRBJ2-1	NA	NA	TRBV20-1	CSASPNEQFF	TGCAGTGCTAGCCCAAATGAGCAGTTCTTC
TRBJ2-2	NA	TRBD2	TRBV5-1	CASRLSGRASGELFF	TGCGCCAGCAGGCTAAGCGGGAGGGCGTCCGGGGAGCTGTTTTTT
TRBJ1-1	NA	NA	TRBV29-1	CSTGGGRGGGRTEAFF	TGCAGCACCGGCGGGGGGAGGGGAGGGGGGAGGACTGAAGCTTTCTTT
TRBJ2-7	NA	TRBD2	TRBV7-8	CASSLETSGRVSSYEQYF	TGTGCCAGCAGCTTAGAGACTAGCGGGAGGGTGAGCTCCTACGAGCAGTACTTC
TRBJ2-1	few	TRBD2	TRBV5-1	CASSLAMGGGPYEQFF	TGCGCCAGCAGCTTGGCCATGGGGGGAGGGCCCTATGAGCAGTTCTTC
TRBJ2-5	NA	TRBD2	TRBV7-9	CASSSRLAGGRETQYF	TGTGCCAGCAGCTCCAGACTAGCGGGAGGGCGGGAGACCCAGTACTTC
TRBJ1-4	few	TRBD1	TRBV15	CATSRRTGTNEKLFF	TGTGCCACCAGCAGAAGGACAGGGACTAATGAAAAACTGTTTTTT
TRBJ2-1	NA	NA	TRBV27	CASSSPTSFHNEQFF	TGTGCCAGCAGTTCCCCTACTAGCTTCCACAATGAGCAGTTCTTC
TRBJ2-2	NA	TRBD1	TRBV18	CASSPPWTGEFLITGELFF	TGTGCCAGCTCACCACCCTGGACAGGGGAATTTTTGATCACCGGGGAGCTGTTTTTT
TRBJ2-1	NA	TRBD2	TRBV12-5	CASGLFSSGDNEQFF	TGTGCTAGTGGTTTGTTTTCTAGCGGAGACAATGAGCAGTTCTTC
TRBJ1-4	NA	NA	TRBV2	CASSNNRATNEKLFF	TGTGCCAGCAGTAATAACAGGGCAACTAATGAAAAACTGTTTTTT
TRBJ2-1	NA	NA	TRBV2	CASSEEYGSGAGYNEQFF	TGTGCCAGCAGTGAAGAGTATGGGTCAGGGGCCGGCTACAATGAGCAGTTCTTC
TRBJ2-5	NA	TRBD2	TRBV27	CASSSNLAGSQETQYF	TGTGCCAGCAGTTCCAACCTAGCGGGTAGCCAAGAGACCCAGTACTTC
TRBJ2-4	NA	TRBD1	TRBV10-3	CAISDPGGAKNSQYF	TGTGCCATCAGTGACCCAGGGGGTGCCAAAAACAGTCAGTACTTC
TRBJ2-3	NA	TRBD1	TRBV27	CASSLSAGGSLTSTDTQYF	TGTGCCAGCAGTTTATCCGCAGGGGGCTCTTTAACTAGCACAGATACGCAGTATTTT
TRBJ2-5	NA	NA	TRBV5-1	CASSREGVETQYF	TGCGCCAGCAGCCGAGAAGGGGTAGAGACCCAGTACTTC
TRBJ2-7	NA	NA	TRBV18	CASSPGGLIYEQYF	TGTGCCAGCTCACCCGGGGGGCTCATTTACGAGCAGTACTTC
TRBJ2-2	NA	NA	TRBV11-2	CASSLLSGSGELFF	TGTGCCAGCAGCTTACTTTCCGGTTCCGGGGAGCTGTTTTTT
TRBJ2-5	few	TRBD2	TRBV5-1	CASSYAGLAGIETQYF	TGCGCCAGCAGCTACGCGGGACTAGCGGGAATTGAGACCCAGTACTTC
TRBJ1-5	NA	NA	TRBV6-5	CASSYSFGNQPQHF	TGTGCCAGCAGTTACTCCTTCGGTAATCAGCCCCAGCATTTT
TRBJ1-3	NA	TRBD1	TRBV9	CASSVTGGSGNTIYF	TGTGCCAGCAGCGTTACAGGGGGCTCCGGAAACACCATATATTTT
TRBJ2-1	NA	TRBD2	TRBV7-9	CASSPGGLAGWVEQFF	TGTGCCAGCAGCCCTGGGGGACTAGCGGGATGGGTTGAGCAGTTCTTC
TRBJ2-6	once	NA	TRBV7-3	CASSSSGANGLTF	TGTGCCAGCAGCTCCTCTGGGGCCAACGGCCTGACTTTC
TRBJ2-7	few	NA	TRBV2	CASSEQGYEQYF	TGTGCCAGCAGCGAACAGGGTTACGAGCAGTACTTC
TRBJ2-7	NA	TRBD1	TRBV6-1	CASRRTGGGDEQYF	TGTGCCAGCAGACGGACAGGGGGCGGAGACGAGCAGTACTTC
TRBJ2-1	few	NA	TRBV25-1	CASSGNRVYEQFF	TGTGCCAGCAGTGGGAACAGGGTCTATGAGCAGTTCTTC